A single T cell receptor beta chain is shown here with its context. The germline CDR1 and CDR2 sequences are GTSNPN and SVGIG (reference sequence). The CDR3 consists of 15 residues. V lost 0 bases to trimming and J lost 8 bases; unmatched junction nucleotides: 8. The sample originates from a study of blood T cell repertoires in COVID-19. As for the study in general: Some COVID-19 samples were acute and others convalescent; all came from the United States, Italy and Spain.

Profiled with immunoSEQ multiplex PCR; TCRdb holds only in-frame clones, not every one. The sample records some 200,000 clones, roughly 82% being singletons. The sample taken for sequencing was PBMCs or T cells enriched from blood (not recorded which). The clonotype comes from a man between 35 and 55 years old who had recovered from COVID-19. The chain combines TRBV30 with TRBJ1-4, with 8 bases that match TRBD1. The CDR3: CAWSVSWAGGEKLFF. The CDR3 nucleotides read TGTGCCTGGAGTGTATCATGGGCAGGGGGCGAAAAACTGTTTTTT.